A single sample is the source of the 23 T cell receptor beta chains below, sequenced in a study of T cell repertoires in cytomegalovirus infection. TCRdb re-analysed the reads in MiXCR, keeping a single row per CDR3 protein. The sample shows about 260,000 distinct CDR3 sequences, around 13% of them seen only once. The material sequenced was PBMCs. The source of these receptors is a human donor in good health (CMV status not recorded). Some clones in this sample may be carry-over from other donors' samples.

There are many counts of this clonotype. The chain joins TRBV6-5 to TRBJ1-2, with D possibly matching TRBD1 (5 bases). CDR1 and CDR2 from the germline V gene are MNHEY and SVGAGI. This CDR3 is 15 amino acids long. Between the trimmed V and J ends, which lost 4 bases and 6 bases, there was a span of 18 bases. CDR3 nucleotide sequence: TGTGCCAGCAGTTCCCACGTCGGACAACCCAATGGCTACACCTTC. Translation: CASSSHVGQPNGYTF.

The V and J genes are TRBV12-3 or TRBV12-4 and TRBJ2-1, with D perhaps TRBD2 (6 bases). The CDR3 is made up of 14 amino acids. V lost 3 bases and J 8 bases, leaving 14 bases between the germline ends. The CDR3: CASSFGRGEDEQFF. CDR3 DNA: TGTGCCAGCAGTTTCGGGCGGGGCGAAGATGAGCAGTTCTTC.

This clonotype was seen many times. The rearrangement links TRBV6-1 to TRBJ2-1; D remains ambiguous. The CDR3 contains 17 residues. Germline V CDR1 and CDR2: MNHNS, SASEGT. Trimming pared 8 bases from V and 0 bases from J, leaving 20 bases between. The CDR3 is CASLYTRTRSSYNEQFF. In DNA, the CDR3 is TGTGCCAGCCTCTACACCAGGACCCGGAGCTCCTACAATGAGCAGTTCTTC.

This clonotype was seen a few times. The chain carries TRBV20-1 and TRBJ1-1; D is unclear. The ends were cut back, 6 bases at V and 0 bases at J, with 17 bases in the middle. The CDR3 totals 15 residues. Germline CDR1 reads DFQATT; CDR2 reads SNEGSKA (reference sequence). The CDR3 loop reads CSAKTFGRVNTEAFF. The CDR3 nucleotides read TGCAGTGCCAAAACCTTCGGGAGAGTGAACACTGAAGCTTTCTTT.

This clonotype was observed at least ten times. The chain recombines TRBV11-2 with TRBJ2-1, with TRBD2 matching 11 bases. The CDR3 has 15 amino acids. The V segment lost 6 bases and the J segment 5 bases; nucleotides outside the gene matches: 6. Germline CDR1 reads SGHAT; CDR2 reads FQNNGV. CDR3 nucleotide sequence: TGTGCCAGCAGACCACTAGCGGGAGTGCACAATGAGCAGTTCTTC. Its translation is CASRPLAGVHNEQFF.

This clonotype was seen only a few times. This chain joins TRBV7-9 and TRBJ1-1; TRBD1 is a possible D gene (6 bases). From germline, CDR1 is SEHNR and CDR2 FQNEAQ (reference sequence). The CDR3 extends over 13 amino acids. The germline V and J ends were trimmed by 5 bases and 3 bases, with 10 bases remaining between them. In DNA, the CDR3 is TGTGCCAGCAGCCTGGGGGCACACACTGAAGCTTTCTTT. It translates to CASSLGAHTEAFF.

This clonotype was observed many times. The gene calls are TRBV7-2 and TRBJ2-3, with no clear D. The CDR3 runs to 16 residues. The germline V gene has CDR1 SGHTA and CDR2 FQGNSA. Trimming cost V 1 base and J 4 bases, with 15 bases left between them. The CDR3 sequence is CASSLGPRAGPDTQYF. CDR3 in DNA: TGTGCCAGCAGCTTAGGGCCTCGGGCTGGCCCAGATACGCAGTATTTT. The full variable domain, with the rest looked up from reference TRBV7-2 and TRBJ2-3, is GAGVSQSPSNKVTEKGKDVELRCDPISGHTALYWYRQSLGQGLEFLIYFQGNSAPDKSGLPSDRFSAERTGGSVSTLTIQRTQQEDSAVYLCASSLGPRAGPDTQYFGPGTRLTVL.

The chain couples TRBV20-1 to TRBJ2-7; D is unclear. The CDR3 totals 13 residues. V was cut by 2 bases and J by 0 bases, with 8 bases left in between. Germline lookup yields CDR1 DFQATT and CDR2 SNEGSKA (reference sequence). The CDR3 nucleotides are TGCAGTGCTAGATGGCAGAACTCCTACGAGCAGTACTTC. Protein product: CSARWQNSYEQYF.

This clonotype was counted many times. The V call is TRBV6-2 or TRBV6-3, the J call TRBJ2-4; the match to TRBD1 covers 7 bases. CDR1 and CDR2 from the germline V gene are MNHEY and SVGEGT. V shed 2 bases, J shed 3 bases, and the junction held 7 bases outside the gene matches. CDR3 size: 16 residues. This CDR3 is CASSYLGGADKNIQYF. In DNA form, the CDR3 reads TGTGCCAGCAGTTACCTAGGGGGCGCGGACAAAAACATTCAGTACTTC.

CDR3 sequence (DNA): TGCAGTGCTCCCTGGACAGGGGAGTCCTACGAGCAGTACTTC. It translates to CSAPWTGESYEQYF. This chain joins TRBV20-1 and TRBJ2-7; TRBD1 aligns across 9 bases. This CDR3 has 14 residues. Germline lookup yields CDR1 DFQATT and CDR2 SNEGSKA (reference sequence). Unmatched junction bases numbered 6, after V lost 5 bases and J lost 1 base.

This clonotype was counted ten times or more. The chain is built from TRBV7-9 and TRBJ2-1; tentatively, D is TRBD1 (6 bases). This CDR3 is 14 amino acids long. Trimming left V 2 bases short and J 4 bases short, with 9 bases between. CDR1 and CDR2 from the germline V gene are SEHNR and FQNEAQ (reference sequence). The CDR3 nucleotides read TGTGCCAGCAGCTTACCGGGGACATACAATGAGCAGTTCTTC. Translation: CASSLPGTYNEQFF.

This chain uses TRBV5-1 with TRBJ1-1, with D possibly being TRBD1 (5 bases). The V and J ends lost 0 bases and 1 base respectively, with 10 bases between them. Germline CDR1 reads SGHRS; CDR2 reads YFSETQ. This CDR3 has 15 residues. CDR3 in DNA: TGCGCCAGCAGCTTGGATGGACAATCGAACACTGAAGCTTTCTTT. It specifies CASSLDGQSNTEAFF.

In its sample, this clonotype was seen many times. The gene calls are TRBV12-3 or TRBV12-4 and TRBJ2-3, with D tentatively TRBD1 (6 bases). This CDR3 is 14 amino acids long. V dropped 6 bases and J dropped 2 bases, with 12 bases sitting between them. The CDR3 here is CASRPGQSTDTQYF. The CDR3 bases are TGTGCCAGCAGACCCGGACAGTCCACAGATACGCAGTATTTT.

As regards this clonotype: At one end the junction does not follow the germline gene, possibly because of a read error. The chain is built from TRBV20-1 and TRBJ2-2; TRBD2 might be the D (6 bases). The germline V gene encodes CDR1 DFQATT and CDR2 SNEGSKA (reference sequence). The CDR3 contains 15 residues. CDR3 in amino acids: CSAARDSRNNGELFF. The CDR3 DNA sequence: TGCAGTGCTGCCCGGGACTCCAGGAACAACGGGGAGCTGTTTTTT.

V is TRBV29-1 and J is TRBJ2-7, with 7 bases identical to TRBD1. Trimming at V came to 5 bases and at J to 2 bases, leaving 3 bases not matched to a gene. Germline assignment: CDR1 SQVTM and CDR2 ANQGSEA. This CDR3 has 12 residues. CDR3: CSVRQGPYEQYF. In nucleotides, the CDR3 is TGCAGCGTTCGACAGGGACCCTACGAGCAGTACTTC.

This clonotype was found a few times. This sequence joins TRBV15 and TRBJ2-7; 7 nucleotides align to TRBD2. The V and J ends lost 0 bases and 0 bases, in that order; junction bases with no gene match: 5. The CDR3 extends over 16 amino acids. Germline CDR1 is LNHNV and CDR2 is YYDKDF (reference sequence). CDR3 DNA sequence: TGTGCCACCAGCAGAGATTGGGGCGGGAGCTCCTACGAGCAGTACTTC. This codes for CATSRDWGGSSYEQYF.

The chain has TRBV12-3 or TRBV12-4 and TRBJ2-6; D might be TRBD1 (5 bases). The V and J ends lost 5 bases and 0 bases respectively, with 11 bases between them. The length of the CDR3 is 16 residues. The CDR3 region is CASSEDSPSGANVLTF. The CDR3 DNA is TGTGCCAGCAGTGAAGACAGCCCCTCTGGGGCCAACGTCCTGACTTTC.

The sample holds a few counts of this clonotype. The chain recombines TRBV7-9 with TRBJ2-3; D perhaps matches TRBD2 (6 bases). The CDR3 is 15 residues long. Germline V gives CDR1 SEHNR, CDR2 FQNEAQ (reference sequence). With 5 bases removed from V and 3 bases from J, the gap between germline ends came to 15 bases. CDR3: CASSPRGSGTDTQYF. CDR3 nucleotides: TGTGCCAGCAGCCCTAGGGGTAGCGGAACAGATACGCAGTATTTT.

This clonotype was observed at least ten times. This sequence joins TRBV6-6 and TRBJ1-2; no firm D call. The V gene's germline CDR1 is MNHNY and CDR2 SVGAGI (reference sequence). V dropped 0 bases and J dropped 8 bases, with 28 bases sitting between them. CDR3 length: 19 amino acids. The CDR3 coding sequence is TGTGCCAGCAGTTACTCGAAGGCAGCCACCATGAAGGTTGAGTTCGGCTACACCTTC. Amino acids: CASSYSKAATMKVEFGYTF.

The table lists this clonotype with a few counts. This chain uses TRBV29-1 with TRBJ2-4, with unresolved D. Germline CDR1 reads SQVTM; CDR2 reads ANQGSEA. The length of the CDR3 is 14 residues. Deletions cut 6 bases from V and 4 bases from J, with 16 bases between. CDR3 sequence reads: CSVLVTPPKNIQYF. In nucleotides, the CDR3 is TGCAGCGTCCTTGTTACCCCGCCGAAAAACATTCAGTACTTC.

This clonotype has just a few counts. The CDR3 sequence: CSAGRLAQFF. The DNA for the CDR3 is TGCAGTGCGGGGAGACTAGCACAGTTCTTC. V and J are TRBV20-1 and TRBJ2-1, with 7 positions matching TRBD2. Germline V gives CDR1 DFQATT, CDR2 SNEGSKA (reference sequence). The CDR3 covers 10 residues. V was pared by 6 bases and J by 13 bases, with 6 bases of the junction left unmatched.

This clonotype has ten or more counts. The rearrangement joins TRBV7-2 to TRBJ2-3; perhaps TRBD2 as D (5 bases). CDR3 length: 14 residues. The germline gives CDR1 SGHTA, CDR2 FQGNSA. Between the trimmed V and J ends, which lost 5 bases and 2 bases, there was a span of 11 bases. Here the CDR3 reads CASSGTGNTDTQYF. The DNA of the CDR3 is TGTGCCAGCAGCGGCACCGGGAACACAGATACGCAGTATTTT.

The J gene is TRBJ2-1, the V gene TRBV10-3; D possibly uses TRBD1 or TRBD2 (5 bases each). CDR1 is ENHRY, CDR2 SYGVKD, per germline. This CDR3 has 15 residues. V gave up 2 bases and J gave up 2 bases, with 10 bases separating them. The CDR3 reads CAISEVWGTYNEQFF. In DNA, the CDR3 is TGTGCCATCAGTGAGGTCTGGGGGACCTACAATGAGCAGTTCTTC.